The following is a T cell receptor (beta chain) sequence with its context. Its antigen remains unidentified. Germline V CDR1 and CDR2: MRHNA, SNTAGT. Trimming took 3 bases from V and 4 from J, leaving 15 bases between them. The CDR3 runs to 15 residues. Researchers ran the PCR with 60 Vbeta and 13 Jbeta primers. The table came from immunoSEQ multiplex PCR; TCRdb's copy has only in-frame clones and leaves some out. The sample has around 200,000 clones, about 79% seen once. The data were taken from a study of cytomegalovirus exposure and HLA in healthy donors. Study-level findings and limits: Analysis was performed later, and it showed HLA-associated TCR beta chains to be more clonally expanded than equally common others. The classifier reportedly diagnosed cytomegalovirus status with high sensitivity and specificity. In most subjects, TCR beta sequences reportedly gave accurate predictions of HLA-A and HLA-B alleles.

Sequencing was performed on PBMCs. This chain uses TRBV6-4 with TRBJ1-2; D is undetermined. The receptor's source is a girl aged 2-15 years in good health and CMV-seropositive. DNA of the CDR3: TGTGCCAGCAGTGAGCGGAGGGAAGCCGGCTATGGCTACACCTTC. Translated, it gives CASSERREAGYGYTF.